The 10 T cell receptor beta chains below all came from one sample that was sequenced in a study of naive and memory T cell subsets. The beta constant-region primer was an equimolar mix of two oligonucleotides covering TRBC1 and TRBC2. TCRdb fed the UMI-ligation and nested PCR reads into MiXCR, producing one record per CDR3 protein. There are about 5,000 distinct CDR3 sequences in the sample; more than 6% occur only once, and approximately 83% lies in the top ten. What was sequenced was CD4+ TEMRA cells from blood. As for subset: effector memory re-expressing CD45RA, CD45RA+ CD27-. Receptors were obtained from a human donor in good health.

The CDR3 region is CASTDPGDNQPQHF. Here the CDR3 DNA reads TGTGCCAGCACCGACCCGGGGGACAATCAGCCCCAGCATTTT. The rearrangement uses TRBV6-6 and TRBJ1-5; tentatively, D is TRBD1 (5 bases). The germline V gene has CDR1 MNHNY and CDR2 SVGAGI (reference sequence). Trimming stripped 7 bases from V and 3 bases from J, with 13 bases between. The CDR3 runs 14 residues.

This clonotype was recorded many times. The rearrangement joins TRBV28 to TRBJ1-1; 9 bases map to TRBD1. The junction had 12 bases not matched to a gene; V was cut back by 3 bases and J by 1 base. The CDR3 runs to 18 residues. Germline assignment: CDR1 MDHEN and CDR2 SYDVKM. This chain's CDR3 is CASSFPSRGDRENTEAFF. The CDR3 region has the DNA TGTGCCAGCAGTTTCCCGAGTAGGGGGGACAGGGAGAACACTGAAGCTTTCTTT. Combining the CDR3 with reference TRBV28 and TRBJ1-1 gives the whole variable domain DVKVTQSSRYLVKRTGEKVFLECVQDMDHENMFWYRQDPGLGLRLIYFSYDVKMKEKGDIPEGYSVSREKKERFSLILESASTNQTSMYLCASSFPSRGDRENTEAFFGQGTRLTVV.

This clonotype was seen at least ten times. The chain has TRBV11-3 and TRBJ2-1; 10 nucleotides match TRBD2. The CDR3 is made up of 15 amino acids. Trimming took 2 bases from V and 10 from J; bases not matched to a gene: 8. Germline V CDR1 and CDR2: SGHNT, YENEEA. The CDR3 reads CASSLQGLAGVEQFF. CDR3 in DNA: TGTGCCAGCAGCTTACAAGGGCTAGCGGGAGTCGAGCAGTTCTTC.

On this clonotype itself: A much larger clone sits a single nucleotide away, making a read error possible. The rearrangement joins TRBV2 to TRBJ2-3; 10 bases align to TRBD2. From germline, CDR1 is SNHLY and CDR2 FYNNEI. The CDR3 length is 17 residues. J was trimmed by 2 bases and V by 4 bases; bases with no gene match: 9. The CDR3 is CASSARLAGDLTDTQYF. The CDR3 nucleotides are TGTGCCAGCAGTGCCAGGCTAGCGGGAGACCTCACAGATACGCAGTATTTT.

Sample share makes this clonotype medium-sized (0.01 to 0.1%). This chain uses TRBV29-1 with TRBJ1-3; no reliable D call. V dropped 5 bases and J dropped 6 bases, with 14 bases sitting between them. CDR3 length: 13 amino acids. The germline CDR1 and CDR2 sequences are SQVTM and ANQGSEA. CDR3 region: CSVSVGGENTIYF. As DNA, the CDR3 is TGCAGCGTTTCAGTGGGTGGTGAAAACACCATATATTTT.

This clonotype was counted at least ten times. In nucleotides, the CDR3 is TGTGCCAGCAGCGCTCTGGGGCGGCGAAATGAGCAGTTCTTC. Its translation is CASSALGRRNEQFF. The rearrangement uses TRBV6-1 and TRBJ2-1; D may be TRBD1 (5 bases). The CDR3 contains 14 residues. Trimming cost V 6 bases and J 7 bases, with 16 bases left between them. Germline V gene lookup returns CDR1 MNHNS and CDR2 SASEGT.

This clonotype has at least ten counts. As DNA, the CDR3 is TGCAGGATAGGACTAGCGAGAAGCACAGATACGCAGTATTTT. It specifies CRIGLARSTDTQYF. The chain couples TRBV20-1 to TRBJ2-3, with 9 bases lining up with TRBD2. This CDR3 is built from 14 residues. In germline, CDR1 is DFQATT, CDR2 SNEGSKA (reference sequence).

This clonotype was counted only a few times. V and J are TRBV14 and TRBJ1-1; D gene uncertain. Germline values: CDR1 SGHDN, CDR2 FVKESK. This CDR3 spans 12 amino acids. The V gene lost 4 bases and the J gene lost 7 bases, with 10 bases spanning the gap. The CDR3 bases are TGTGCCAGCAGCCGTTCTGGGGTTGAAGCTTTCTTT. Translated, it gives CASSRSGVEAFF.

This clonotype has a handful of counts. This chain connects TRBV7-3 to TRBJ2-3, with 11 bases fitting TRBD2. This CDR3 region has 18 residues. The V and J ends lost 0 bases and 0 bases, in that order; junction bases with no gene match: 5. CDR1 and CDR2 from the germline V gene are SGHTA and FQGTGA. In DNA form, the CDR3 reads TGTGCCAGCAGCTTAACGCTGACTAGCGGGACTAGCACAGATACGCAGTATTTT. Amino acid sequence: CASSLTLTSGTSTDTQYF.

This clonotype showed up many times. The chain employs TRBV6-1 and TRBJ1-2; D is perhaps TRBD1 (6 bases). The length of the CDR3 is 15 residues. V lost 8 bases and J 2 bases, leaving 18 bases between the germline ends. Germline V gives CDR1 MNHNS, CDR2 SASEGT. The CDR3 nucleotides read TGTGCCAGCGAGGCCACGGGACAAAAAAACTATGGCTACACCTTC. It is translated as CASEATGQKNYGYTF.